A single sample gave rise to the 8 T cell receptor beta chains below, sequenced in a study of blood T cell repertoires in COVID-19. Repertoires were generated with immunoSEQ multiplex PCR, while TCRdb's copy carries only in-frame clones and drops some. The table lists fewer than 200,000 clones, around 82% of them singletons. The sequenced sample consisted of PBMCs or T cells enriched from blood (not recorded which). The receptors stem from a woman between 45 and 60 years old in a cohort exposed to, infected with or recovered from COVID-19 (not recorded which).

The chain has TRBV4-3 and TRBJ2-3; the D gene is possibly TRBD2 (6 bases). V was cut by 0 bases and J by 7 bases, with 11 bases left in between. The CDR3 runs to 14 residues. CDR1 is LGHNA, CDR2 YSLEER, per germline. DNA of the CDR3: TGCGCCAGCAGCCAAGAGGGAGGTGGATATACGCAGTATTTT. Residues: CASSQEGGGYTQYF.

This clone occurred once. The rearrangement links TRBV2 to TRBJ1-2, with a tentative D call TRBD1 (5 bases). Trimming took off 7 bases at V and 8 bases at J, with 14 bases between the two ends. The CDR3 is made up of 12 amino acids. CDR1 is SNHLY and CDR2 is FYNNEI in the germline V gene. CDR3 amino acids: CASKGDSLGYTF. The CDR3 region has the DNA TGTGCCAGCAAAGGGGACTCCTTGGGCTACACCTTC. The complete variable domain, with remaining parts taken from reference TRBV2 and TRBJ1-2, reads EPEVTQTPSHQVTQMGQEVILRCVPISNHLYFYWYRQILGQKVEFLVSFYNNEISEKSEIFDDQFSVERPDGSNFTLKIRSTKLEDSAMYFCASKGDSLGYTFGSGTRLTVV.

The chain links TRBV2 to TRBJ2-5, with D unclear. Trimming shortened V by 6 bases and J by 2 bases, and 7 bases separated the two germline ends. The germline V gene has CDR1 SNHLY and CDR2 FYNNEI. The CDR3 spans 12 residues. The CDR3 loop is CASRQMQETQYF. In DNA, the CDR3 is TGTGCCAGCAGACAGATGCAAGAGACCCAGTACTTC.

V usage is TRBV29-1 and J usage is TRBJ2-2; 10 positions match TRBD2. Germline CDR1 is SQVTM and CDR2 is ANQGSEA. The CDR3 is 13 residues long. The V gene end was trimmed by 6 bases and the J gene end by 4 bases; junction bases not matched to a gene: 2. The CDR3 bases are TGCAGCGTCTGGACTAGCGGCACCGGGGAGCTGTTTTTT. Protein: CSVWTSGTGELFF.

This clone is a singleton in its sample. The chain links TRBV5-1 to TRBJ2-7; D possibly corresponds to TRBD2 (5 bases). Trimming removed 0 bases from V and 0 bases from J, with 10 bases in between. The CDR3 is made up of 15 amino acids. From germline, CDR1 is SGHRS and CDR2 YFSETQ. In nucleotides, the CDR3 is TGCGCCAGCAGCTTGGCCCCGGGAAGCTCCTACGAGCAGTACTTC. It specifies CASSLAPGSSYEQYF.

Comment on this clone: The junction departs from germline at one end; a sequencing error may be responsible. The rearrangement uses TRBV7-7 and TRBJ2-1, with 11 bases aligning to TRBD1. This CDR3 is 13 amino acids long. Germline values: CDR1 SSHAT, CDR2 FNYEAQ (reference sequence). The CDR3 protein is CASSWDRGNEQFF. DNA of the CDR3: TGTGCTAGCAGCTGGGACAGGGGGAATGAGCAGTTCTTC.

V usage is TRBV7-9 and J usage is TRBJ2-7; possible D gene TRBD2, 7 bases. The CDR3 extends over 16 amino acids. CDR1 is SEHNR, CDR2 FQNEAQ, per germline (reference sequence). The ends were cut back, 6 bases at V and 4 bases at J, with 22 bases in the middle. The CDR3 coding sequence is TGTGCCAGCAGTACAATAGGAGGGGGGGCAAGGTACGAGCAGTACTTC. Residues: CASSTIGGGARYEQYF.

The gene calls are TRBV30 and TRBJ1-1, with 8 bases that match TRBD1. Losses at the gene ends were 1 base for V and 5 bases for J; bases not matched to a gene: 3. This CDR3 is built from 13 residues. The germline V gene has CDR1 GTSNPN and CDR2 SVGIG (reference sequence). The CDR3 is CAWSETGVTEAFF. The CDR3 nucleotides read TGTGCCTGGAGTGAGACAGGGGTGACTGAAGCTTTCTTT.